These 21 T cell receptor beta chains share one sample of origin, sequenced in a study of memory CD4+ T cells and cytomegalovirus serostatus. The table came from immunoSEQ multiplex PCR; TCRdb's copy has only in-frame clones and leaves some out. The profile shows 40,000 to 55,000 clones, roughly 78% of them singletons. Single viable CD3+CD4+CD8-CD45RO+ cells were sorted as the memory CD4+ T cells. Sequencing was performed on memory CD4+ T cells from blood. The receptor set was obtained from an adult in good health and CMV-seronegative.

The sample holds one count of this clone. The chain combines TRBV28 with TRBJ1-5, with 8 positions matching TRBD1. Germline loops: CDR1 MDHEN, CDR2 SYDVKM. V shed 6 bases and J 7 bases; nucleotides not matched to a gene: 8. The CDR3 runs 14 residues. In DNA form, the CDR3 reads TGTGCCAGCAGACTTACAGGGGGAGGGCAGCCCCAGCATTTT. Amino acids: CASRLTGGGQPQHF.

This chain joins TRBV6-5 and TRBJ2-2; 7 positions agree with TRBD1. V lost 6 bases to trimming and J lost 4 bases; unmatched junction nucleotides: 5. Germline-derived CDR1 and CDR2 are MNHEY and SVGAGI. The CDR3 runs 14 residues. CDR3 bases: TGTGCCAGCAGGAGGGGGCTGGGCACCGGGGAGCTGTTTTTT. This gives the protein CASRRGLGTGELFF.

The gene calls are TRBV19 and TRBJ2-6; 8 bases fit TRBD1. After removal of 5 bases from V and 0 bases from J, the junction contained 6 bases not matched to a gene. This CDR3 comprises 17 residues. Germline V gene data show CDR1 as LNHDA and CDR2 as SQIVND (reference sequence). CDR3 nucleotide sequence: TGTGCCAGTAGTGTCGGGACAGGTTACTCTGGGGCCAACGTCCTGACTTTC. This codes for CASSVGTGYSGANVLTF.

The count of this clone is one. The CDR3 bases are TGTGCCAGCAAAAACGACGGGCCCTACGAGCAGTACTTC. Amino acids: CASKNDGPYEQYF. This chain connects TRBV2 to TRBJ2-7; D unresolved. Per germline, CDR1 SNHLY and CDR2 FYNNEI. V lost 7 bases and J lost 2, with 12 bases in between. The CDR3 loop spans 13 amino acids.

The chain links TRBV15 to TRBJ2-7, with D perhaps matching TRBD1 or TRBD2 (5 bases each). Per the germline V gene, CDR1 is LNHNV and CDR2 is YYDKDF (reference sequence). Trimming left V 1 base short and J 3 bases short, with 16 bases between. This CDR3 comprises 16 residues. The CDR3 region has the DNA TGTGCCACCAGCAGAGGCCGGGGCTCTTCGGGCTACGAGCAGTACTTC. It is translated as CATSRGRGSSGYEQYF.

The genes are TRBV18 and TRBJ2-1; 9 bases fit TRBD2. The germline V gene encodes CDR1 KGHSH and CDR2 LQKENI. Losses at the gene ends were 5 bases for V and 7 bases for J; bases not matched to a gene: 12. The CDR3 extends over 16 amino acids. CDR3 DNA sequence: TGTGCCAGCTCAATCGGGACTAGCCTAAGGTTGAATGAGCAGTTCTTC. As protein: CASSIGTSLRLNEQFF.

The V and J genes are TRBV6-6 and TRBJ1-5; no reliable D call. This CDR3 has 14 residues. Per germline, CDR1 MNHNY and CDR2 SVGAGI (reference sequence). The V and J ends lost 7 bases and 6 bases respectively, with 16 bases between them. The CDR3 DNA follows: TGTGCCAGCACCTCTTCGACCCGGGGTCAGCCCCAGCATTTT. The encoded protein is CASTSSTRGQPQHF.

J is TRBJ2-5 and V is TRBV9; 7 nucleotides align to TRBD1. The V segment lost 0 bases and the J segment 5 bases; nucleotides outside the gene matches: 7. Per the germline V gene, CDR1 is SGDLS and CDR2 is YYNGEE. The CDR3 is made up of 15 amino acids. In DNA form, the CDR3 reads TGTGCCAGCAGCGTAGGACCCACAGGGGAGGAGACCCAGTACTTC. It yields the protein CASSVGPTGEETQYF.

This clone was counted once. V usage is TRBV11-2 and J usage is TRBJ2-5; D remains unclear. The CDR3 length is 13 residues. V was clipped by 2 bases and J by 2 bases, with 6 bases between them. The germline V gene has CDR1 SGHAT and CDR2 FQNNGV. The CDR3 bases are TGTGCCAGCAGCTTATTGATGCAAGAGACCCAGTACTTC. Protein sequence: CASSLLMQETQYF.

J is TRBJ2-1 and V is TRBV25-1; TRBD2 aligns across 7 bases. CDR1 is MGHDK and CDR2 is SYGVNS in the germline V gene. Unmatched junction bases numbered 3, after V lost 5 bases and J lost 2 bases. CDR3 size: 14 residues. CDR3 nucleotides: TGTGCCAGCAGTCCAGCGGGAACCTACAATGAGCAGTTCTTC. Translated: CASSPAGTYNEQFF.

The chain carries TRBV4-2 and TRBJ1-6; 7 bases are shared with TRBD1. Trimming took 0 bases from V and 3 from J; bases not matched to a gene: 2. Germline V gene data show CDR1 as LGHNA and CDR2 as YNFKEQ. The CDR3 loop spans 16 amino acids. The CDR3, as DNA: TGTGCCAGCAGCCAAGATTACAGGGGCTATAATTCACCCCTCCACTTT. Its translation is CASSQDYRGYNSPLHF.

This chain joins TRBV19 and TRBJ2-1, with 9 bases matching TRBD1. CDR1 is LNHDA and CDR2 is SQIVND in the germline V gene (reference sequence). Germline trimming cut 5 bases from V and 2 bases from J; bases unmatched to any gene: 4. The CDR3 runs to 15 residues. The CDR3 protein is CASSPHRGPYNEQFF. The CDR3 nucleotides are TGTGCCAGTAGTCCTCACAGGGGGCCCTACAATGAGCAGTTCTTC.

V and J are TRBV6-6 and TRBJ2-5, with 8 bases identical to TRBD1. The V gene end was trimmed by 6 bases and the J gene end by 5 bases; junction bases not matched to a gene: 8. Looked up from germline, CDR1 is MNHNY and CDR2 is SVGAGI (reference sequence). This CDR3 has 14 amino acids. CDR3 amino acids: CASRRPGGDETQYF. For the CDR3, the DNA is TGTGCCAGCAGGAGGCCAGGGGGCGATGAGACCCAGTACTTC.

The chain combines TRBV11-2 with TRBJ2-4; TRBD2 matches at 7 bases. V was clipped by 0 bases and J by 4 bases; unmatched bases: 3. The CDR3 totals 15 residues. Germline CDR1 is SGHAT and CDR2 is FQNNGV. This chain's CDR3 is CASSLDYGGKNIQYF. CDR3 in DNA: TGTGCCAGCAGCTTAGATTACGGGGGGAAAAACATTCAGTACTTC.

The V call is TRBV21-1, the J call TRBJ2-3; the listed D gene, TRBD2, was not tested against the DNA. TRBV21-1 corresponds to a pseudogene. This CDR3 has 20 residues. This chain's CDR3 is CASRKGGQGTSGYYTDTQYF. CDR3 nucleotides: TGTGCCAGCAGAAAAGGGGGACAGGGGACTAGCGGCTATTACACAGATACGCAGTATTTT.

The chain is built from TRBV29-1 and TRBJ1-1; 8 nucleotides agree with TRBD1. This CDR3 contains 15 residues. CDR1 is SQVTM, CDR2 ANQGSEA, per germline. Losses at the gene ends were 7 bases for V and 3 bases for J; bases not matched to a gene: 13. The CDR3 here is CSAAGTGAQYTEAFF. The DNA of the CDR3 is TGCAGCGCTGCCGGGACAGGCGCCCAATACACTGAAGCTTTCTTT.

The chain employs TRBV2 and TRBJ2-7, with D uncertain. Germline values: CDR1 SNHLY, CDR2 FYNNEI. Trimming shortened V by 3 bases and J by 4 bases, and 4 bases separated the two germline ends. This CDR3 has 11 amino acids. The CDR3 spells CASSEGYEQYF. The DNA of the CDR3 is TGTGCCAGCAGTGAGGGGTACGAGCAGTACTTC. Filled out from reference TRBV2 and TRBJ2-7, the complete variable domain reads EPEVTQTPSHQVTQMGQEVILRCVPISNHLYFYWYRQILGQKVEFLVSFYNNEISEKSEIFDDQFSVERPDGSNFTLKIRSTKLEDSAMYFCASSEGYEQYFGPGTRLTVT.

The chain couples TRBV11-3 to TRBJ2-1; 11 bases are shared with TRBD2. This CDR3 has 15 amino acids. V lost 2 bases to trimming and J lost 10 bases; unmatched junction nucleotides: 7. Germline CDR1 SGHNT, CDR2 YENEEA. The CDR3, as DNA: TGTGCCAGCAGCTTATTACTAGCGGGAGAGGGGGAGCAGTTCTTC. Its protein product is CASSLLLAGEGEQFF.

In this sample, this clone turned up a few times. This chain joins TRBV7-6 and TRBJ2-5; either TRBD1 or TRBD2 may fit D (5 bases each). The CDR3 is 15 residues long. V was trimmed by 5 bases and J by 5 bases, leaving 18 bases between them. Germline V lookup: CDR1 SGHVS, CDR2 FNYEAQ. The CDR3 DNA reads as TGTGCCAGCAGCAGGTCTATAGACGGGGCGGAGACCCAGTACTTC. Encoded protein: CASSRSIDGAETQYF. Full variable domain (remainder filled in from reference TRBV7-6 and TRBJ2-5): GAGVSQSPRYKVTKRGQDVALRCDPISGHVSLYWYRQALGQGPEFLTYFNYEAQQDKSGLPNDRFSAERPEGSISTLTIQRTEQRDSAMYRCASSRSIDGAETQYFGPGTRLLVL.

J is TRBJ1-1 and V is TRBV7-8; 7 bases fit TRBD1. Germline CDR1 SGHVS, CDR2 FQNEAQ. V was clipped by 2 bases and J by 11 bases; unmatched bases: 8. CDR3 length equals 13 residues. Here the CDR3 DNA reads TGTGCCAGCAGCTTAAATCAGGGGGGGAGGGCTTTCTTT. Translation: CASSLNQGGRAFF. Variable domain in full (rest from reference TRBV7-8 and TRBJ1-1): GAGVSQSPRYKVAKRGQDVALRCDPISGHVSLFWYQQALGQGPEFLTYFQNEAQLDKSGLPSDRFFAERPEGSVSTLKIQRTQQEDSAVYLCASSLNQGGRAFFGQGTRLTVV.

CDR3 protein: CATSRATGTNTGELFF. CDR3 DNA: TGTGCCACCAGCAGAGCAACAGGGACGAACACCGGGGAGCTGTTTTTT. V gene TRBV15 combines with J gene TRBJ2-2, with D perhaps TRBD1 (6 bases). This CDR3 has 16 amino acids. The germline V and J ends were trimmed by 1 base and 0 bases, with 9 bases remaining between them. CDR1 and CDR2 from the germline V gene are LNHNV and YYDKDF (reference sequence).